A single TCR beta chain is shown here with its context. The CDR3 does not close with the conserved phenylalanine or tryptophan, likely indicating a read error. The limits of the CDR3 on the DNA are not certain, so only TCRdb's listed CDR3 is given. Libraries were prepared by immunoSEQ multiplex PCR; TCRdb keeps only in-frame clonotypes and omits some of them. Among approximately 180,000 clones, roughly 91% were seen once, and the ten largest hold approximately 1.6%. This record comes from a study of T cell responses to AZD1222 COVID-19 vaccine. This clonotype was obtained from an adult in good health. This material consisted of peripheral blood, taken on day 0 of AZD1222 vaccination.

CDR3 in amino acids: CASSLGGPGTSSSC. The chain has TRBV5-6 and TRBJ1-2. CDR1 is SGHDT and CDR2 is YYEEEE in the germline V gene. The CDR3 length equals 14 residues, ends included.